These T cell receptor beta chains were read from a single sample in a study of blood T cells in healthy people across ages. Each CDR3 protein gets one entry after TCRdb re-called the 5' RACE reads with MiXCR. The table records roughly 650,000 distinct CDR3 sequences, around 32% of them present only once. The sample taken for sequencing was blood. The source of these receptors is a woman older than 75 in good health. CDR3s include the opening cysteine and the closing phenylalanine or tryptophan. D genes are given only for firm matches. Clone size is shown for a subset of rows, as once, few, many or a class of expanded clone.

cdr3_nt: TGTGCCAGCAGCCCCAGCTTGGACAGGGATTATGGCTACACCTTC
cdr3_aa: CASSPSLDRDYGYTF
clone_size: NA
d_call: TRBD1
v_call: TRBV7-2
j_call: TRBJ1-2
cdr3_length: 15

cdr3_nt: TGTGCCAGCAGCGTAGGGACCGGGACAGGGAGCACAGATACGCAGTATTTT
cdr3_aa: CASSVGTGTGSTDTQYF
clone_size: many
d_call: TRBD1
v_call: TRBV9
j_call: TRBJ2-3
cdr3_length: 17

cdr3_nt: TGTGCCAGCAGTCGCCTCCCCGGATCTAATGAAAAACGGTTTTTT
cdr3_aa: CASSRLPGSNEKRFF
clone_size: NA
d_call: NA
v_call: TRBV6-1
j_call: TRBJ1-4
cdr3_length: 15

cdr3_nt: TGCAGTCCTTCGACAGGGTTAAGCTATGGCTACACCTTC
cdr3_aa: CSPSTGLSYGYTF
clone_size: few
d_call: TRBD1
v_call: TRBV20-1
j_call: TRBJ1-2
cdr3_length: 13

cdr3_nt: TGTGCCAGCAGCGCCGAGCTACAAGAGACCCAGTACTTC
cdr3_aa: CASSAELQETQYF
clone_size: many
d_call: NA
v_call: TRBV7-2
j_call: TRBJ2-5
cdr3_length: 13

cdr3_nt: TGCGCCAGCAGCTTGTCGGGGGGAAGTGGCTACACCTTC
cdr3_aa: CASSLSGGSGYTF
clone_size: many
d_call: NA
v_call: TRBV5-1
j_call: TRBJ1-2
cdr3_length: 13

cdr3_nt: TGTGCCAGCAGGTACGTTGGGGGCACTGAAGCTTTCTTT
cdr3_aa: CASRYVGGTEAFF
clone_size: NA
d_call: NA
v_call: TRBV6-2/TRBV6-3
j_call: TRBJ1-1
cdr3_length: 13

cdr3_nt: TGTGCCAGCAGCTTATACTCCCTCTACAATGAGCAGTTCTTC
cdr3_aa: CASSLYSLYNEQFF
clone_size: NA
d_call: NA
v_call: TRBV7-2
j_call: TRBJ2-1
cdr3_length: 14

cdr3_nt: TGCAGTGCTAGAGACGGTCGGGAGGGCCTAAATGAGCAGTTCTTC
cdr3_aa: CSARDGREGLNEQFF
clone_size: NA
d_call: TRBD2
v_call: TRBV20-1
j_call: TRBJ2-1
cdr3_length: 15

cdr3_nt: TGTGCCAGCAGTTCCCCCCGGAGCGGGGGGGACTACGAGCAGTACTTC
cdr3_aa: CASSSPRSGGDYEQYF
clone_size: NA
d_call: TRBD2
v_call: TRBV27
j_call: TRBJ2-7
cdr3_length: 16

cdr3_nt: TGTGCCAGCAGGCGACTAGCGGGGGCTAGCACAGATACGCAGTATTTT
cdr3_aa: CASRRLAGASTDTQYF
clone_size: many
d_call: TRBD2
v_call: TRBV2
j_call: TRBJ2-3
cdr3_length: 16

cdr3_nt: TGTGCCAGCAGCTTAGTTACCCAGGCTGGGGCCAACGTCCTGACTTTC
cdr3_aa: CASSLVTQAGANVLTF
clone_size: NA
d_call: NA
v_call: TRBV7-8
j_call: TRBJ2-6
cdr3_length: 16

cdr3_nt: TGTGCCAGCAGTCCCCCGGGTATTGGCAAAAACATTCAGTACTTC
cdr3_aa: CASSPPGIGKNIQYF
clone_size: many
d_call: NA
v_call: TRBV28
j_call: TRBJ2-4
cdr3_length: 15

cdr3_nt: TGTGCCAGCAGCGCACAGGGGGTCGGGACTGAAGCTTTCTTT
cdr3_aa: CASSAQGVGTEAFF
clone_size: many
d_call: TRBD1
v_call: TRBV9
j_call: TRBJ1-1
cdr3_length: 14

cdr3_nt: TGTGCCAGCAGCCCCCTCGGAGGCACTAATGAAAAACTGTTTTTT
cdr3_aa: CASSPLGGTNEKLFF
clone_size: many
d_call: NA
v_call: TRBV7-3
j_call: TRBJ1-4
cdr3_length: 15

cdr3_nt: TGTGCCAGCGGGACCAAGACATTCAGATACCCTCAGCCCCAGCATTTT
cdr3_aa: CASGTKTFRYPQPQHF
clone_size: few
d_call: NA
v_call: TRBV12-3/TRBV12-4
j_call: TRBJ1-5
cdr3_length: 16

cdr3_nt: TGCAGTGCTACCCGGACAGGGACCCAGTACTTC
cdr3_aa: CSATRTGTQYF
clone_size: once
d_call: TRBD1
v_call: TRBV20-1
j_call: TRBJ2-5
cdr3_length: 11

cdr3_nt: TGTGCCATCAGGGGGACCGGGACACCTCAAGAGACCCAGTACTTC
cdr3_aa: CAIRGTGTPQETQYF
clone_size: many
d_call: NA
v_call: TRBV10-3
j_call: TRBJ2-5
cdr3_length: 15

cdr3_nt: TGTGCCAGTACGGACAGGGGAGGCACTGAAGCTTTCTTT
cdr3_aa: CASTDRGGTEAFF
clone_size: few
d_call: TRBD1
v_call: TRBV19
j_call: TRBJ1-1
cdr3_length: 13

cdr3_nt: TGTGCCAGCAGATCTAGCGCCCCCTCCTACAATGAGCAGTTCTTC
cdr3_aa: CASRSSAPSYNEQFF
clone_size: many
d_call: NA
v_call: TRBV6-2/TRBV6-3
j_call: TRBJ2-1
cdr3_length: 15

cdr3_nt: TGTGCCAGCACCCCACAGGGTCGCGCCTACGAGCAGTACTTC
cdr3_aa: CASTPQGRAYEQYF
clone_size: many
d_call: NA
v_call: TRBV14
j_call: TRBJ2-7
cdr3_length: 14

cdr3_nt: TGTGCCACCAGTGCGGGGTTGGGAAGGAGCACTGAAGCTTTCTTT
cdr3_aa: CATSAGLGRSTEAFF
clone_size: NA
d_call: NA
v_call: TRBV24-1
j_call: TRBJ1-1
cdr3_length: 15

cdr3_nt: TGTGCCAGCAGTCGCCGGGGACGGGGCGGCGAAAAACTGTTTTTT
cdr3_aa: CASSRRGRGGEKLFF
clone_size: NA
d_call: NA
v_call: TRBV6-6
j_call: TRBJ1-4
cdr3_length: 15

cdr3_nt: TGCAGTGCTAGCAGGACTAGCGACCAAGAGACCCAGTACTTC
cdr3_aa: CSASRTSDQETQYF
clone_size: many
d_call: TRBD2
v_call: TRBV20-1
j_call: TRBJ2-5
cdr3_length: 14

cdr3_nt: TGTGCCAGCCATCTTGGGGGCAGCGACTATGGCTACACCTTC
cdr3_aa: CASHLGGSDYGYTF
clone_size: many
d_call: NA
v_call: TRBV6-2/TRBV6-3
j_call: TRBJ1-2
cdr3_length: 14

cdr3_nt: TGCGCCAGCAGCTTGCCCCGCGAGGGGACGAACACTGAAGCTTTCTTT
cdr3_aa: CASSLPREGTNTEAFF
clone_size: NA
d_call: NA
v_call: TRBV5-1
j_call: TRBJ1-1
cdr3_length: 16

cdr3_nt: TGTGCCAGCAGTCGGACAGGGGGACGCTATGGCTACATCTTC
cdr3_aa: CASSRTGGRYGYIF
clone_size: NA
d_call: TRBD1
v_call: TRBV6-5
j_call: TRBJ1-2
cdr3_length: 14

cdr3_nt: TGCAGTGCTAGAGATCCACTAGCGGGAGTGGGCTATGAGCAGTTCTTC
cdr3_aa: CSARDPLAGVGYEQFF
clone_size: NA
d_call: TRBD2
v_call: TRBV20-1
j_call: TRBJ2-1
cdr3_length: 16

cdr3_nt: TGTGCCAGCAGCTCTACAGGGGTACGGGGGCTCGAGCAGTACTTC
cdr3_aa: CASSSTGVRGLEQYF
clone_size: many
d_call: NA
v_call: TRBV5-6
j_call: TRBJ2-7
cdr3_length: 15

cdr3_nt: TGTGCCAGCAGCTTAGGCGGGAGCCGCACAGATACGCAGTATTTT
cdr3_aa: CASSLGGSRTDTQYF
clone_size: many
d_call: TRBD2
v_call: TRBV7-2
j_call: TRBJ2-3
cdr3_length: 15

cdr3_nt: TGTGCCTGGAGTGTCCCCCCGGACCAGTTCTTC
cdr3_aa: CAWSVPPDQFF
clone_size: NA
d_call: NA
v_call: TRBV30
j_call: TRBJ2-1
cdr3_length: 11

cdr3_nt: TGCAGCGTTGCAATCGACTCCTACGAGCAGTACTTC
cdr3_aa: CSVAIDSYEQYF
clone_size: many
d_call: NA
v_call: TRBV29-1
j_call: TRBJ2-7
cdr3_length: 12

cdr3_nt: TGCAGTGCTAGATCCTATCCAGCAGATACGCAGTATTTT
cdr3_aa: CSARSYPADTQYF
clone_size: many
d_call: NA
v_call: TRBV20-1
j_call: TRBJ2-3
cdr3_length: 13

cdr3_nt: TGTGCCACCCGCAGGAGGGACGGGACACCCACAGATACGCAGTATTTT
cdr3_aa: CATRRRDGTPTDTQYF
clone_size: many
d_call: NA
v_call: TRBV15
j_call: TRBJ2-3
cdr3_length: 16

cdr3_nt: TGTGCCAGCAGCGTGGGACTAGCGGGGGGGCAAAATGAGCAGTTCTTC
cdr3_aa: CASSVGLAGGQNEQFF
clone_size: many
d_call: TRBD2
v_call: TRBV9
j_call: TRBJ2-1
cdr3_length: 16

cdr3_nt: TGTGCCAGCAGCCCGCGAGACAGGGGAACCGAGCAGTACTTC
cdr3_aa: CASSPRDRGTEQYF
clone_size: many
d_call: TRBD1
v_call: TRBV9
j_call: TRBJ2-7
cdr3_length: 14

cdr3_nt: TGTGCCAGCAGCCCCGGACAGGGAGGATGGACCCAGTACTTC
cdr3_aa: CASSPGQGGWTQYF
clone_size: many
d_call: TRBD1
v_call: TRBV7-2
j_call: TRBJ2-5
cdr3_length: 14

cdr3_nt: TGTGCCAGCAGCCAAGCCTCGGTCGGGAGGAATGAAGCTTTCTTT
cdr3_aa: CASSQASVGRNEAFF
clone_size: few
d_call: NA
v_call: TRBV3-1
j_call: TRBJ1-1
cdr3_length: 15

cdr3_nt: TGTGCCAGCAGTTTGATGGCAGGGGACTACGAGCAGTACTTC
cdr3_aa: CASSLMAGDYEQYF
clone_size: many
d_call: NA
v_call: TRBV6-6
j_call: TRBJ2-7
cdr3_length: 14

cdr3_nt: TGCAGCGTTGAGGATACGCAGTATTTT
cdr3_aa: CSVEDTQYF
clone_size: few
d_call: NA
v_call: TRBV29-1
j_call: TRBJ2-3
cdr3_length: 9

cdr3_nt: TGTGCCAGCAGCCAGAGGGACAGGGTGGGACAGACCCAGTACTTC
cdr3_aa: CASSQRDRVGQTQYF
clone_size: many
d_call: TRBD1
v_call: TRBV5-4
j_call: TRBJ2-5
cdr3_length: 15

cdr3_nt: TGTGCCAGCTCACTTCGGCCGGCCTTCATGAACACTGAAGCTTTCTTT
cdr3_aa: CASSLRPAFMNTEAFF
clone_size: NA
d_call: NA
v_call: TRBV18
j_call: TRBJ1-1
cdr3_length: 16

cdr3_nt: TGCGCCAGCAGCCAAGAGGGCAGAGATACGCAGTATTTT
cdr3_aa: CASSQEGRDTQYF
clone_size: many
d_call: NA
v_call: TRBV4-3
j_call: TRBJ2-3
cdr3_length: 13

cdr3_nt: TGCGCCAGCAGCCAAGCATCCCCCGGAGAAAAACGGTTTTTT
cdr3_aa: CASSQASPGEKRFF
clone_size: NA
d_call: NA
v_call: TRBV5-1
j_call: TRBJ1-4
cdr3_length: 14

cdr3_nt: TGTGCCAGCAGTTGGGCCACAGATACGCAGTATTTT
cdr3_aa: CASSWATDTQYF
clone_size: NA
d_call: NA
v_call: TRBV28
j_call: TRBJ2-3
cdr3_length: 12

cdr3_nt: TGTGCCAGCAGTGGCAGGGATGCGGATGGCTACACCTTC
cdr3_aa: CASSGRDADGYTF
clone_size: many
d_call: NA
v_call: TRBV6-2/TRBV6-3
j_call: TRBJ1-2
cdr3_length: 13

cdr3_nt: TGTGCCAGCAGCCAAGATAGTGGAGCCGCTGCCAGAAACATTCAGTACTTC
cdr3_aa: CASSQDSGAAARNIQYF
clone_size: many
d_call: NA
v_call: TRBV3-1
j_call: TRBJ2-4
cdr3_length: 17

cdr3_nt: TGTGCCAGCAGTTACGGCCAGGGGGTAGGAGAGCAGTTCTTC
cdr3_aa: CASSYGQGVGEQFF
clone_size: many
d_call: TRBD1
v_call: TRBV6-6
j_call: TRBJ2-1
cdr3_length: 14

cdr3_nt: TGTGCCACCAGCCAGGGGACAGGGGACAATCAGCCCCAGCATTTT
cdr3_aa: CATSQGTGDNQPQHF
clone_size: many
d_call: TRBD1
v_call: TRBV15
j_call: TRBJ1-5
cdr3_length: 15

cdr3_nt: TGTGCCAGCAGCCAAGGCCCGGGACAGGGAAGGCCCCAGCATTTT
cdr3_aa: CASSQGPGQGRPQHF
clone_size: many
d_call: TRBD1
v_call: TRBV3-1
j_call: TRBJ1-5
cdr3_length: 15

cdr3_nt: TGTGCCAGCAGCTTGCAGGGGATGGGTGAAAAACTGTTTTTT
cdr3_aa: CASSLQGMGEKLFF
clone_size: many
d_call: NA
v_call: TRBV11-2
j_call: TRBJ1-4
cdr3_length: 14

cdr3_nt: TGTGCCAGCATTTCGGGGTCTGGGGCCAACGTCCTGACTTTC
cdr3_aa: CASISGSGANVLTF
clone_size: few
d_call: NA
v_call: TRBV2
j_call: TRBJ2-6
cdr3_length: 14

cdr3_nt: TGCGCCAGCAGCTATGATACAGGGGACTATGGCTACACCTTC
cdr3_aa: CASSYDTGDYGYTF
clone_size: many
d_call: TRBD1
v_call: TRBV5-1
j_call: TRBJ1-2
cdr3_length: 14

cdr3_nt: TGTGCCGCCGGGGGCGGGGGCCGATACAATGAGCAGTTCTTC
cdr3_aa: CAAGGGGRYNEQFF
clone_size: NA
d_call: NA
v_call: TRBV10-3
j_call: TRBJ2-1
cdr3_length: 14